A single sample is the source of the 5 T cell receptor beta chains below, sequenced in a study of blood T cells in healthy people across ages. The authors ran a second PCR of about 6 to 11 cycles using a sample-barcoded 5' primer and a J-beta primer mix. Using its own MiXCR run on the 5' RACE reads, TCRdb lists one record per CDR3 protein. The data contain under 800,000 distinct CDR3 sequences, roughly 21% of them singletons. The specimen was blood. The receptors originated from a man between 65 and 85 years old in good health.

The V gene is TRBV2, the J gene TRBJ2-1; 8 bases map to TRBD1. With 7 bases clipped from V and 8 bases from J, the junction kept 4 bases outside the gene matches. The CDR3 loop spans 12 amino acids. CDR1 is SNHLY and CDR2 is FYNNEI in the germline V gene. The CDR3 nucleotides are TGTGCCAGCACCCCGACAGGGGATGAGCAGTTCTTC. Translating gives CASTPTGDEQFF.

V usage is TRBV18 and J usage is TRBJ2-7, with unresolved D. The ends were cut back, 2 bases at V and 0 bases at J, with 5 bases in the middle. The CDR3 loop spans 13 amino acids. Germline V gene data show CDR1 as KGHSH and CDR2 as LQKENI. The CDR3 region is CASSPEASYEQYF. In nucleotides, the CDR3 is TGTGCCAGCTCACCAGAGGCCTCCTACGAGCAGTACTTC.

The CDR3 nucleotides read TGCGCCAGCAGCCCACGGACTTCCGACACTGAAGCTTTCTTT. Translating gives CASSPRTSDTEAFF. The rearrangement links TRBV5-1 to TRBJ1-1; D is undetermined. CDR1 is SGHRS, CDR2 YFSETQ, per germline. CDR3 length: 14 amino acids. V gave up 4 bases and J gave up 3 bases, with 13 bases separating them.

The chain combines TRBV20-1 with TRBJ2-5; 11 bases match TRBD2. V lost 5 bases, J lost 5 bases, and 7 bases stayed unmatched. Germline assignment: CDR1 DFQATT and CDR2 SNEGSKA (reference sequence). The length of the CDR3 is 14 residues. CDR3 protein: CSARLAGYTETQYF. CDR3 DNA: TGCAGTGCTCGACTAGCGGGATATACCGAGACCCAGTACTTC.

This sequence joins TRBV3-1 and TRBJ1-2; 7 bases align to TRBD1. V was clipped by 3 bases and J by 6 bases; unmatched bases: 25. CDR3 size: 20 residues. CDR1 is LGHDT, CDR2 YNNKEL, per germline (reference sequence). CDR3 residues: CASSHLDYPGQTLTGHGYTF. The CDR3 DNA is TGTGCCAGCAGCCATCTCGACTATCCGGGACAGACCCTTACGGGGCATGGCTACACCTTC.